These 10 T cell receptor beta chains share one sample of origin, sequenced in a study of T-cell reconstitution after alpha-beta-depleted transplantation in children. Construction of the TCRbeta library involved unique molecular identifiers. Each CDR3 protein gets one entry after TCRdb re-called the PCR reads with MiXCR. The data contain 640,000 or so distinct CDR3 sequences, roughly 17% of them singletons. The sample here was PBMCs from the stem cell graft donor, taken from the stem cell graft. The receptor source for this set is a human donor who donated a stem cell graft to a child with acute myeloid leukemia.

Regarding this clonotype: A much larger clone lies one base from this, so it may be a read error. This chain links TRBV20-1 with TRBJ2-3, with 11 bases aligning to TRBD1. The CDR3 length is 13 residues. Trimming took 5 bases from V and 10 from J; bases not matched to a gene: 8. CDR1 DFQATT and CDR2 SNEGSKA come from the germline V gene (reference sequence). CDR3 sequence reads: CSARTGGPNSQYF. CDR3 DNA: TGCAGTGCTCGGACAGGGGGCCCTAATTCGCAGTATTTT.

This clonotype came up many times. The chain is built from TRBV5-5 and TRBJ1-2; 10 nucleotides match TRBD1. The CDR3 runs to 14 residues. The junction had 3 bases not matched to a gene; V was cut back by 4 bases and J by 3 bases. The germline CDR1 and CDR2 sequences are SGHKS and YYEKEE (reference sequence). CDR3 protein: CASSRDRGDYGYTF. CDR3 DNA: TGTGCCAGCAGCCGGGACAGGGGTGACTATGGCTACACCTTC.

Only a few counts were recorded for this clonotype. This sequence joins TRBV6-1 and TRBJ1-5; TRBD1 agrees at 7 bases. The V segment lost 6 bases and the J segment 4 bases; nucleotides outside the gene matches: 6. The CDR3 length is 14 residues. In germline, CDR1 is MNHNS, CDR2 SASEGT. CDR3 protein: CASREGQPNQPQHF. The CDR3, as DNA: TGTGCCAGCAGGGAGGGACAGCCTAATCAGCCCCAGCATTTT.

The V and J genes are TRBV27 and TRBJ2-1; 7 nucleotides line up with TRBD1. Germline assignment: CDR1 MNHEY and CDR2 SMNVEV (reference sequence). CDR3 size: 16 residues. Germline trimming cut 1 base from V and 0 bases from J; bases unmatched to any gene: 3. The CDR3 reads CASSLWGQPSYNEQFF. CDR3 DNA: TGTGCCAGCAGTTTATGGGGACAGCCCTCCTACAATGAGCAGTTCTTC.

This clonotype was seen a handful of times. The rearrangement uses TRBV20-1 and TRBJ2-7; perhaps TRBD2 as D (7 bases). Trimming pared 3 bases from V and 0 bases from J, leaving 12 bases between. Per germline, CDR1 DFQATT and CDR2 SNEGSKA (reference sequence). The CDR3 runs to 14 residues. The CDR3 loop is CSASGGAPSYEQYF. CDR3 sequence (DNA): TGCAGTGCTAGTGGGGGGGCCCCCTCCTACGAGCAGTACTTC.

V and J are TRBV5-1 and TRBJ2-3; 11 nucleotides line up with TRBD2. This CDR3 is built from 17 residues. The trim removed 0 bases at V and 1 base at J, leaving 4 bases unmatched. Germline lookup yields CDR1 SGHRS and CDR2 YFSETQ. In nucleotides, the CDR3 is TGCGCCAGCAGCTTGGTCTCTAGCGGGGGGCGCACAGATACGCAGTATTTT. Amino acids: CASSLVSSGGRTDTQYF.

A few counts support this clonotype. This chain joins TRBV20-1 and TRBJ2-1; D may be TRBD1 or TRBD2 (5 bases each). This CDR3 contains 14 residues. Trimming removed 8 bases at V and 5 bases at J, with 19 bases between. CDR1 is DFQATT and CDR2 is SNEGSKA in the germline V gene (reference sequence). The CDR3 region is CSPLLGQGDNEQFF. The CDR3 DNA is TGCAGTCCTCTCTTAGGGCAGGGAGACAATGAGCAGTTCTTC.

This clonotype has at least ten counts. The chain has TRBV20-1 and TRBJ1-5; 7 nucleotides agree with TRBD1. CDR1 and CDR2 (germline): DFQATT, SNEGSKA (reference sequence). The CDR3 totals 15 residues. The ends lost 2 bases at V and 3 bases at J; junction bases unmatched: 7. The CDR3 bases are TGCAGTGCTAGAATTACCGACAGGGTCAATCAGCCCCAGCATTTT. Its translation: CSARITDRVNQPQHF.

Note on this clonotype: A single base separates this from a much larger clone, so it may be a read error. V is TRBV20-1 and J is TRBJ2-3; D might be TRBD2 (6 bases). Germline loops: CDR1 DFQATT, CDR2 SNEGSKA (reference sequence). The CDR3 loop spans 16 amino acids. V lost 3 bases and J lost 6, with 22 bases in between. This CDR3 reads CSARKEGIFRGDTQYF. The CDR3 DNA reads TGCAGTGCTAGGAAGGAGGGTATCTTCAGAGGGGATACGCAGTATTTT.

V usage is TRBV6-1 and J usage is TRBJ1-1; TRBD1 agrees at 7 bases. Germline V gives CDR1 MNHNS, CDR2 SASEGT. The CDR3 has 14 amino acids. The J segment lost 1 base and the V segment lost 4 bases, leaving 3 bases of the junction unmatched. CDR3 bases: TGTGCCAGCAGTGTTCGACAGGGGAACACTGAAGCTTTCTTT. It codes for CASSVRQGNTEAFF.